A few counts support the clone carrying this TCR beta chain. The antigen is undetermined. TCRdb reanalysed the reads using MiXCR and keeps one entry per CDR3 protein. The repertoire consists of 200,000 to 250,000 distinct CDR3 sequences, with roughly 20% occurring once and the leading ten covering about 18%. This entry comes from a study of T cell repertoires in cytomegalovirus infection. There are 13 residues in the CDR3. In germline, CDR1 is DFQATT, CDR2 SNEGSKA (reference sequence). Trimming removed 8 bases from V and 10 bases from J, with 21 bases in between. General observations from the study: Summed public TCR beta family frequency identified CMV carriers bearing the relevant HLA.

The clonotype comes from a human donor in good health (CMV status not recorded). Some clones in this sample may be carry-over from other donors' samples. The V and J genes are TRBV20-1 and TRBJ2-1; tentatively, D is TRBD2 (7 bases). Material for sequencing was CD8+ T cells from PBMCs. CDR3 in amino acids: CSPLGRGTSEQFF. The CDR3 DNA reads TGCAGTCCATTGGGGAGGGGGACCTCGGAGCAGTTCTTC.